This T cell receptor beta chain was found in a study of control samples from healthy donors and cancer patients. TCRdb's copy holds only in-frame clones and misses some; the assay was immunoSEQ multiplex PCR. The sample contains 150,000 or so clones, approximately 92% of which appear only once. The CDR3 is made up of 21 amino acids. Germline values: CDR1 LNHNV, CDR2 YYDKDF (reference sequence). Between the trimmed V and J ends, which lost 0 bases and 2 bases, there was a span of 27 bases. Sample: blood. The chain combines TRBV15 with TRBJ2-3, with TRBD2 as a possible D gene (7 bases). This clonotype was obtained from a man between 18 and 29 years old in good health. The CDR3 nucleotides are TGTGCCACCAGCAGAGATTTTTCGGGCGAGTTGGGGGGGCAAATCACAGATACGCAGTATTTT. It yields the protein CATSRDFSGELGGQITDTQYF.